These T cell receptor beta chains were read from a single sample in a study of T cell responses to AZD1222 COVID-19 vaccine. The repertoire was sequenced with immunoSEQ multiplex PCR; TCRdb's copy has only in-frame clones and lacks some. The sample contains approximately 150,000 clones, about nine tenths of which appear only once. The material sequenced was peripheral blood, taken on day 0 of AZD1222 vaccination. These receptors all stem from an adult in good health. Both conserved end residues are part of each CDR3. D genes are given only for firm matches. For some rows the clone size is stated as once, few or many, or as a class when expanded; others skip it.

TRBV7-2	NA	NA	TRBJ2-1	TGTGCCAGCAGCTTAGTGGCAGGGGTCGCCTACAATGAGCAGTTCTTC	CASSLVAGVAYNEQFF
TRBV15	NA	NA	TRBJ2-7	TGTGCCACCAGCATACATGTACTCAAAGGGCAGTACTTC	CATSIHVLKGQYF
TRBV2	NA	NA	TRBJ2-6	TGTGCCAGCAGTGAAGAGGGGATTGGGGCCAACGTCCTGACTTTC	CASSEEGIGANVLTF
TRBV9	NA	NA	TRBJ1-6	TGTGCCAGCAGCGTAGAGGGGGGGCTCAATTCACCCCTCCACTTT	CASSVEGGLNSPLHF
TRBV30	once	NA	TRBJ1-3	TGTGCCTGCCATTTATGGCACACTGGAAACACCATATATTTT	CACHLWHTGNTIYF
TRBV30	NA	NA	TRBJ1-2	TGTGCCTGGAGTGAGGATCTGGGAGAGTTCTTC	CAWSEDLGEFF
TRBV30	NA	TRBD1	TRBJ2-3	TGTGCCTACGCGGGACAGGGCTTAGATACGCAGTATTTT	CAYAGQGLDTQYF
TRBV21-1	NA	NA	TRBJ1-3	TGTGCCAGCACCAGGGGAGGACAGGGAAACACCATATATTTT	CASTRGGQGNTIYF
TRBV29-1	NA	TRBD1	TRBJ2-3	TGCAGCGTCTCAGGGGGCCCAGATACGCAGTATTTT	CSVSGGPDTQYF
TRBV15	NA	NA	TRBJ2-5	TGTGCCACCAGCAGAGATGCCCCTGACAGGTTACAAGAGACCCAGTACTTC	CATSRDAPDRLQETQYF
TRBV6-4	NA	TRBD2	TRBJ2-1	TGTGCCAGCAGTCTGACTAGCGAAGATGAGCAGTTCTTC	CASSLTSEDEQFF
TRBV21-1	NA	NA	TRBJ2-2	TGTGCCAGCAGCAAAGCAAATCGGACTAGCGTCTTCGCCACCACCGGGGAGCTGTTTTTT	CASSKANRTSVFATTGELFF
TRBV21-1	NA	NA	TRBJ1-2	TGTGCCAGCCCCGGGCTCCCGTATGGCTACACCTTC	CASPGLPYGYTF
TRBV20-1	NA	NA	TRBJ2-1	TGCAGTGCTAGCTTCTTGGGTGAGCAGTTCTTC	CSASFLGEQFF
TRBV7-9	NA	NA	TRBJ1-1	TGTGCCAGCAGGGACAGAGGCCTGAACACTGAAGCTTTCTTT	CASRDRGLNTEAFF
TRBV19	NA	NA	TRBJ1-2	TGTGCCAGTAGTCCCACGACAGGCTATGGCTACACCTTC	CASSPTTGYGYTF
TRBV5-1	NA	TRBD1	TRBJ1-2	TGCGCCAGCAGCGAGGGACAGGCAGCTGGCTACACCTTC	CASSEGQAAGYTF
TRBV5-1	NA	NA	TRBJ2-5	TGCGCCAGCAGCTCAACGGGCAATGGAGAGACCCAGTACTTC	CASSSTGNGETQYF
TRBV28	NA	TRBD2	TRBJ2-7	TGTGCCAGCAGCCGGGGACTAGCTTCCCGCTACGAGCAGTACTTC	CASSRGLASRYEQYF
TRBV7-2	NA	NA	TRBJ2-7	TGTGCCAGCAGCCTAGGGGCGAGGGGGGCGGACTACGAGCAGTACTTC	CASSLGARGADYEQYF
TRBV6-5	NA	TRBD2	TRBJ2-3	TGTGCCAGCAGTTACTATTCTACGGGGGAGGGAGATACGCAGTATTTT	CASSYYSTGEGDTQYF
TRBV7-9	NA	NA	TRBJ1-2	TGTGCCAGCAGCTTAGAAGGGGCAGCTAACTATGGCTACACCTTC	CASSLEGAANYGYTF
TRBV6-5	NA	NA	TRBJ1-2	TGTGCCAGCAGTACCGGACAGCCGACCTTCGGGGGCTACACCTTC	CASSTGQPTFGGYTF
TRBV19	NA	TRBD1	TRBJ1-1	TGTGCCAGTAGTACAGGACAGGGCTCTGAAGCTTTCTTT	CASSTGQGSEAFF
TRBV28	NA	TRBD1	TRBJ1-1	TGTGCCAGCAGTCCCCGGACAGGGGCTGACACTGAAGCTTTCTTT	CASSPRTGADTEAFF
TRBV6-5	NA	TRBD2	TRBJ2-1	TGTGCCAGCACCCCCCGACTAGCGGTATACAATGAGCAGTTCTTC	CASTPRLAVYNEQFF
TRBV9	NA	NA	TRBJ2-1	TGTGCCAGCAGCGTAGTTCCCCCTGGATCCTACAATGAGCAGTTCTTC	CASSVVPPGSYNEQFF
TRBV24-1	NA	NA	TRBJ2-3	TGTGCCACCAGTGGGGCTAGCAGCACAGATACGCAGTATTTT	CATSGASSTDTQYF
TRBV6-5	few	NA	TRBJ1-6	TGTGCCAGCAGCACGCTAGGGTTAAAAAATTCACCCCTCCACTTT	CASSTLGLKNSPLHF
TRBV3-1/TRBV3-2	NA	TRBD1	TRBJ2-2	TGTGCCAGCAGCACGAGGACAGGGCCCGGGGAGCTGTTTTTT	CASSTRTGPGELFF
TRBV1	NA	NA	TRBJ1-2	TGCACCAGCAGCCAAGGCCCTAGACAGAATATCCTCTATGGCTACACCTTC	CTSSQGPRQNILYGYTF
TRBV27	NA	TRBD1	TRBJ1-1	TGTGCCAGCAGAGACAGGGAGTTGGGAGCTTTCTTT	CASRDRELGAFF
TRBV19	NA	NA	TRBJ1-3	TGTGCCAGTAGTATCGGGACTCCTAACACTGGAAACACCATATATTTT	CASSIGTPNTGNTIYF
TRBV18	NA	NA	TRBJ1-1	TGTGCCAGCTCACCACTCCCGACGGAATACACTGAAGCTTTCTTT	CASSPLPTEYTEAFF
TRBV4-1	once	NA	TRBJ1-1	TGCGCCAGCAGCCAAGGCCCAGGGACGAGGACTGAAGCTTTCTTT	CASSQGPGTRTEAFF
TRBV27	NA	TRBD1	TRBJ2-1	TGTGCCAGCAGTTTACAACAGGGGCCGTCTTCCTACAATGAGCAGTTCTTC	CASSLQQGPSSYNEQFF
TRBV7-9	NA	NA	TRBJ1-1	TGTGCCAGCAGCTTAAGGCCCGCCGGGCGGGGCACTGAAGCTTTCTTT	CASSLRPAGRGTEAFF
TRBV29-1	NA	NA	TRBJ2-1	TGCAGCGTCGGACTGGGTTTGGCTGAGCAGTTCTTC	CSVGLGLAEQFF
TRBV5-4	NA	TRBD2	TRBJ2-5	TGTGCCAGCAGCCCAGGACTAGCGGGGGGGCCGGAAGAGACCCAGTACTTC	CASSPGLAGGPEETQYF
TRBV7-9	few	NA	TRBJ1-4	TGTGCCAGCAGCTTAGGAGACAGGTGGCCTAATGAAAAACTGTTTTTT	CASSLGDRWPNEKLFF